This section outlines one T cell receptor beta chain sequence together with its context. Its target is not known. These data are taken from a study of T-cell memory formation after mild COVID-19. 5'RACE primed at constant segments yielded TCR alpha and TCR beta cDNA libraries bearing sample barcodes and UMIs. TCRdb reprocessed the 5' RACE reads via MiXCR and lists one record per CDR3 protein. The repertoire holds approximately 180,000 distinct CDR3 sequences, with roughly 16% as singletons. V was shortened by 1 base and J by 8 bases, with 13 bases between the two germline ends. This CDR3 contains 14 residues. Germline values: CDR1 SGDLS, CDR2 YYNGEE. Study-wide results and limits: Whereas later expanders leaned CD4+, clones contracting day 15 to 85 showed a balanced CD4/CD8 makeup. CD4+ contracting clones were mainly CM and EM; CD8+ ones, EMRA. The finding that pre-infection memory included some responding clones suggested that cross-reactive memory joined.

The sequencing input was PBMCs or a T cell subset sorted from them (not recorded which). The chain combines TRBV9 with TRBJ2-1, with D possibly being TRBD2 (5 bases). This TCR came from an adult woman who had mild COVID-19 (a few samples of this study predate the infection). Cell type and time point are not known. Here the CDR3 DNA reads TGTGCCAGCAGCGTATACTTTGCGGGCGATGAGCAGTTCTTC. Its translation: CASSVYFAGDEQFF.